The clone carrying this T cell receptor beta chain has more than one count but fewer than ten. Its antigen is undetermined. The data derive from a study of beta chain features in type 1 diabetes. Overall study results and limits: Whether TCRB rearrangement is influenced by HLA type was left unresolved in this analysis. The naive, central memory and Treg TCRB repertoires looked more alike in patients than they did in healthy donors.

The collection from each donor was one heparinised blood draw averaging around 0.11 L. Purities over 95% were achieved in all sorted populations. Trimming took off 2 bases at V and 4 bases at J, with 6 bases between the two ends. There are 11 residues in the CDR3. From germline, CDR1 is DFQATT and CDR2 SNEGSKA (reference sequence). The study reverse transcribed the entire isolated RNA, so it sequenced expressed TCRB transcripts. TCRdb's table, derived via immunoSEQ multiplex PCR, lists solely in-frame clones and lacks some. The sample comprises around 300,000 clones, more than 9.5% of which are singletons, and under 0.02% rests with the top ten.

The chain has TRBV20-1 and TRBJ2-7; D not certain. The sequencing sample was made of naive CD4+ T cells from blood. The source of this sequence is a woman aged 30 to 39 in good health. The CDR3: CSARIRYEQYF. The CDR3 nucleotides read TGCAGTGCTAGAATCCGTTACGAGCAGTACTTC.